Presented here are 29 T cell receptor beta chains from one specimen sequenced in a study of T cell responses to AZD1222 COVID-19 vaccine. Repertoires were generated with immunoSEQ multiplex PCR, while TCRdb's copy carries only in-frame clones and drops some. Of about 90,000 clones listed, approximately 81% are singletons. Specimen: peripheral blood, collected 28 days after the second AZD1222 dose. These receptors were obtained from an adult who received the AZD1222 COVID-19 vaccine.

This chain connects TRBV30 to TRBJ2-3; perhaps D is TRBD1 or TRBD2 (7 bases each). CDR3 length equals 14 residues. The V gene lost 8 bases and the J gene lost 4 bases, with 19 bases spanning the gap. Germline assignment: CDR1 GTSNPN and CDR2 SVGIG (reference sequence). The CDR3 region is CAQGGRASADTQYF. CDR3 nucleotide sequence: TGTGCCCAGGGGGGGAGGGCTTCGGCAGATACGCAGTATTTT.

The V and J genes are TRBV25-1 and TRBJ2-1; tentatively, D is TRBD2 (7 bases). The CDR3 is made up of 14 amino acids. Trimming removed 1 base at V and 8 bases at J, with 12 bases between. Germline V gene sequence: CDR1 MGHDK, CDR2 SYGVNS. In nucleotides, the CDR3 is TGTGCCAGCAGTGAATTCGGGGAGGGGGATGAGCAGTTCTTC. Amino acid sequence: CASSEFGEGDEQFF.

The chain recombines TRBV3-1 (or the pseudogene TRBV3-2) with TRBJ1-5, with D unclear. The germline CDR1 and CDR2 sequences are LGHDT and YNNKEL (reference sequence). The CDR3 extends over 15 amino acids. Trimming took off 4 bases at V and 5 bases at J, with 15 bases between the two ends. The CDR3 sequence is CASSPRRTEHQPQHF. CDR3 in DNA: TGTGCCAGCAGCCCTCGTCGTACGGAACATCAGCCCCAGCATTTT.

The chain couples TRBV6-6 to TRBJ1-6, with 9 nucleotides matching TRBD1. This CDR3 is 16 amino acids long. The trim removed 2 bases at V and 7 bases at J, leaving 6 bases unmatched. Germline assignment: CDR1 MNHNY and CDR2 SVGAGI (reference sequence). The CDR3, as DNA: TGTGCCAGCAGTTACCCCAGACAGGGGGGAAATTCACCCCTCCACTTT. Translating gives CASSYPRQGGNSPLHF.

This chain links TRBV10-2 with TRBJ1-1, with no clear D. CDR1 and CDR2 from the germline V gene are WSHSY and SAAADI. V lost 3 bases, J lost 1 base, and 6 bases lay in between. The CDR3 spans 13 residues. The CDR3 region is CASSDMRNTEAFF. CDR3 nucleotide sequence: TGCGCCAGCAGTGATATGAGGAACACTGAAGCTTTCTTT.

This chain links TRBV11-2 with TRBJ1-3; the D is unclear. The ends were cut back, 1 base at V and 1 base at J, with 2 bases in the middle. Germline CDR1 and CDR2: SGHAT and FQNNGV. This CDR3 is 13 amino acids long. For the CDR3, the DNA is TGTGCCAGCAGCTTAGGGTCTGGAAACACCATATATTTT. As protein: CASSLGSGNTIYF.

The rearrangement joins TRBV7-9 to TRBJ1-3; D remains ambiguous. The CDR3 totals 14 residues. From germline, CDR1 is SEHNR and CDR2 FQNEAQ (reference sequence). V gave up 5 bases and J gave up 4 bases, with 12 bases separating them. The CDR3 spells CASSGGGRGNTIYF. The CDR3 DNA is TGTGCCAGCAGCGGCGGAGGGAGGGGAAACACCATATATTTT.

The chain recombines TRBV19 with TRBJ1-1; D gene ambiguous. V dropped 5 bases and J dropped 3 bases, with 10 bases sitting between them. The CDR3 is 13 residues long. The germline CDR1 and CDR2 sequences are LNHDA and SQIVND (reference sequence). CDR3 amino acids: CASSLGADTEAFF. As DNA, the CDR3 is TGTGCCAGTAGTCTGGGCGCGGACACTGAAGCTTTCTTT.

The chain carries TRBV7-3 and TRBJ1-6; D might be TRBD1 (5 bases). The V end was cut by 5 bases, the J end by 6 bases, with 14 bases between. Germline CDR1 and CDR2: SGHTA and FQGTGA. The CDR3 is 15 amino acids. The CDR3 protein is CASSPGTGRNSPLHF. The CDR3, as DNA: TGTGCCAGCAGCCCTGGCACAGGCCGTAATTCACCCCTCCACTTT.

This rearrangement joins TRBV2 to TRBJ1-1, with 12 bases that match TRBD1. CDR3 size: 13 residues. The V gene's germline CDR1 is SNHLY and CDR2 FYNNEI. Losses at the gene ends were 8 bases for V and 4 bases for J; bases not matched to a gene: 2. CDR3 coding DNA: TGTGCCAGCGGGACAGGGGGCGGCACTGAAGCTTTCTTT. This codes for CASGTGGGTEAFF.

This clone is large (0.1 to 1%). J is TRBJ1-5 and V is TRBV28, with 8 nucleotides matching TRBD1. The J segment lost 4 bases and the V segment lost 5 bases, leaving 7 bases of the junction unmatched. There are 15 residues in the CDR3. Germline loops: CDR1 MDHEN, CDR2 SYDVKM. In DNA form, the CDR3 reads TGTGCCAGCAGTATAGGACAGGGTGGGAATCAGCCCCAGCATTTT. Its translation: CASSIGQGGNQPQHF.

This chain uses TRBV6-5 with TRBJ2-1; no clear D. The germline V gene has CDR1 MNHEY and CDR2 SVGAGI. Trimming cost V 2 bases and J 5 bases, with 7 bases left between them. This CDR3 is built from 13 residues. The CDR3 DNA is TGTGCCAGCAGTTACGAGGAGAACAATGAGCAGTTCTTC. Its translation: CASSYEENNEQFF.

CDR3 sequence (DNA): TGCGCCAGCAGCGCAACAGGGTACGATGACACTGAAGCTTTCTTT. The encoded protein is CASSATGYDDTEAFF. V usage is TRBV10-2 and J usage is TRBJ1-1, with a weak D call TRBD1 (6 bases). The germline V gene has CDR1 WSHSY and CDR2 SAAADI. The CDR3 spans 15 residues. Trimming stripped 6 bases from V and 3 bases from J, with 17 bases between.

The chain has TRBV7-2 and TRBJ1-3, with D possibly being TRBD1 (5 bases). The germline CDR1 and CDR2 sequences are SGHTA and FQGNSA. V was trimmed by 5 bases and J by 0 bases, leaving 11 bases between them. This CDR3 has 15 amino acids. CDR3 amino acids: CASSPDSSSGNTIYF. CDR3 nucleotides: TGTGCCAGCAGCCCCGACAGTAGCTCTGGAAACACCATATATTTT.

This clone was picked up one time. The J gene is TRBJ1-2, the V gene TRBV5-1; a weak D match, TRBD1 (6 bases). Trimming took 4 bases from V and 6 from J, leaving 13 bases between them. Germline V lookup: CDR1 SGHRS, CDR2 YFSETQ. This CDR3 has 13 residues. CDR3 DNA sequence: TGCGCCAGCAGCGATAGGGGGTTGGATGGCTACACCTTC. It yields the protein CASSDRGLDGYTF. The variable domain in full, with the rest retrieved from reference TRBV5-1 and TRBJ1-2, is KAGVTQTPRYLIKTRGQQVTLSCSPISGHRSVSWYQQTPGQGLQFLFEYFSETQRNKGNFPGRFSGRQFSNSRSEMNVSTLELGDSALYLCASSDRGLDGYTFGSGTRLTVV.

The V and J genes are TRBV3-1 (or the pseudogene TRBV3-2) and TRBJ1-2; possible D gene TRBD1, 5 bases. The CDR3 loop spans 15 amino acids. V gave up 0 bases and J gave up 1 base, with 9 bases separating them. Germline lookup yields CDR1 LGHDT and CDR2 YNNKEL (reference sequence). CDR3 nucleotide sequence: TGTGCCAGCAGCCAAGATGGGGGTCTTAACTATGGCTACACCTTC. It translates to CASSQDGGLNYGYTF.

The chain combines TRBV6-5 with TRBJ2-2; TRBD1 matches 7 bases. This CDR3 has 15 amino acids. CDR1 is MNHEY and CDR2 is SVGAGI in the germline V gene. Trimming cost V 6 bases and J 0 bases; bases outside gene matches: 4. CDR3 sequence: CASRWTGANTGELFF. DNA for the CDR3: TGTGCCAGCAGATGGACAGGAGCGAACACCGGGGAGCTGTTTTTT.

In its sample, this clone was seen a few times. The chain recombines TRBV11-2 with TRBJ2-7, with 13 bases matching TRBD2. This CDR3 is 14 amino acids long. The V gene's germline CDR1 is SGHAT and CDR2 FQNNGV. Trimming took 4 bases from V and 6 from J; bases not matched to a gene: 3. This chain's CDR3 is CASSSRTSGSEQYF. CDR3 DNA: TGTGCCAGCAGCTCGCGGACTAGCGGGAGCGAGCAGTACTTC.

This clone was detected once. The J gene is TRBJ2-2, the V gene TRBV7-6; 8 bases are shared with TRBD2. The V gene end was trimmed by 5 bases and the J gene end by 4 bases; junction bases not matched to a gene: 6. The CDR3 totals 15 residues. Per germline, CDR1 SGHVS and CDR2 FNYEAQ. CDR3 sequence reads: CASSLRGDPTGELFF. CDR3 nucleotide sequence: TGTGCCAGCAGCCTGCGGGGGGACCCCACCGGGGAGCTGTTTTTT. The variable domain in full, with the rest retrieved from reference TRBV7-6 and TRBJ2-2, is GAGVSQSPRYKVTKRGQDVALRCDPISGHVSLYWYRQALGQGPEFLTYFNYEAQQDKSGLPNDRFSAERPEGSISTLTIQRTEQRDSAMYRCASSLRGDPTGELFFGEGSRLTVL.

The DNA for the CDR3 is TGTGCCAGCAGTCCACACCTTTGGACCGGGACTAGCGGTCGTAGTGAGCAGTACTTC. Encoded protein: CASSPHLWTGTSGRSEQYF. This sequence joins TRBV27 and TRBJ2-7; the match to TRBD2 covers 11 bases. The CDR3 runs 19 residues. With V trimmed by 5 bases and J by 7 bases, 22 bases remained unmatched. Looked up from germline, CDR1 is MNHEY and CDR2 is SMNVEV (reference sequence).

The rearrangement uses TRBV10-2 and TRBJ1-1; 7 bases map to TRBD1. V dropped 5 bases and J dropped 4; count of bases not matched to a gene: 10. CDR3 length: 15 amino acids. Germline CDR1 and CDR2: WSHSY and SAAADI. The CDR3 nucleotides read TGCGCCAGCAGTACCCCCGACAGGGCGAGCACTGAAGCTTTCTTT. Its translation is CASSTPDRASTEAFF.

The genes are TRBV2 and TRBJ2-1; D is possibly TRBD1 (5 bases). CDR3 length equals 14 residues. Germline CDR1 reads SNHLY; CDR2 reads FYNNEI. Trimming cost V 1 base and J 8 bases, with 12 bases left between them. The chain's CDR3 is CASSEDQGSDEQFF. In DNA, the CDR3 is TGTGCCAGCAGTGAAGACCAGGGTTCGGATGAGCAGTTCTTC.

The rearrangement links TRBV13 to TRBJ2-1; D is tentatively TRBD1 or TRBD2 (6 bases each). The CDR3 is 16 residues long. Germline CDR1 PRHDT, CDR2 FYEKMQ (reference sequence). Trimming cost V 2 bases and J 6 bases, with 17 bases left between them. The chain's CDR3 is CASSLRGDGRFNEQFF. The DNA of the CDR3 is TGTGCCAGCAGCTTAAGGGGGGACGGCCGTTTCAATGAGCAGTTCTTC. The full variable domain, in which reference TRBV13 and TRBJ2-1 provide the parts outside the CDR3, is AAGVIQSPRHLIKEKRETATLKCYPIPRHDTVYWYQQGPGQDPQFLISFYEKMQSDKGSIPDRFSAQQFSDYHSELNMSSLELGDSALYFCASSLRGDGRFNEQFFGPGTRLTVL.

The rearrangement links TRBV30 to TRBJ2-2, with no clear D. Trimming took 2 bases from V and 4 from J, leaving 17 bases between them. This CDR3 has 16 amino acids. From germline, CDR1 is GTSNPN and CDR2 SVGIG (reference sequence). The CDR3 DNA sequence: TGTGCCTGGAGTCTCGGACCCCCTTGGGTCACCGGGGAGCTGTTTTTT. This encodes CAWSLGPPWVTGELFF.

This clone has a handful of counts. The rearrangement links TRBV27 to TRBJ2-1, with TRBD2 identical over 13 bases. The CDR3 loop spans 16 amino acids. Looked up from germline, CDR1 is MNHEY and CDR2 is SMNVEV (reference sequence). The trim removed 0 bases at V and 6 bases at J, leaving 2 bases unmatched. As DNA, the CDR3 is TGTGCCAGCAGTTTATCTACTAGCGGGGGGGCCAATGAGCAGTTCTTC. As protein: CASSLSTSGGANEQFF.

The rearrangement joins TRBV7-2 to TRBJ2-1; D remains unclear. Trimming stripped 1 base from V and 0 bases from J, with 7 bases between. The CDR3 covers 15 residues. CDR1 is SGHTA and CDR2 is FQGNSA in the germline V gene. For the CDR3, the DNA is TGTGCCAGCAGCTTAGGGCAGCCCTCCTACAATGAGCAGTTCTTC. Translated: CASSLGQPSYNEQFF.

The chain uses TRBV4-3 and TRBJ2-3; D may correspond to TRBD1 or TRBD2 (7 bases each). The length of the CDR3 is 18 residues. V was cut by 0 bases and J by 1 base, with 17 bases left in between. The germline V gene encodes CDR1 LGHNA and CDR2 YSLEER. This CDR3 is CASSQDLPAGGGTDTQYF. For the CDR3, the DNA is TGCGCCAGCAGCCAAGATCTCCCAGCAGGGGGGGGCACAGATACGCAGTATTTT.

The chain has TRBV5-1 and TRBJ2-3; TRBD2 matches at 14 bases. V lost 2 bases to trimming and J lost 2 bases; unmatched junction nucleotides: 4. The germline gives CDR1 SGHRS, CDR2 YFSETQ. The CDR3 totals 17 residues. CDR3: CASSLGTSGRYTDTQYF. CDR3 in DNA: TGCGCCAGCAGCTTAGGGACTAGCGGGAGATACACAGATACGCAGTATTTT.

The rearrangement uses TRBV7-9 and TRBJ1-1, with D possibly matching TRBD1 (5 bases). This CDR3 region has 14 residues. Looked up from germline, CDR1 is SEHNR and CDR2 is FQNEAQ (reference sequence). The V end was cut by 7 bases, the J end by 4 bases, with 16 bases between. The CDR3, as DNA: TGTGCCAGCACCCCCCGGGGGATTGGCACTGAAGCTTTCTTT. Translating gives CASTPRGIGTEAFF.